These 17 T cell receptor beta chains were all obtained from the same sample, sequenced in a study of molecular identifiers for immune sequencing clone quantification. TCRdb called the PCR reads again in MiXCR, with one record for every CDR3 protein. The table lists hundreds of thousands of distinct CDR3 sequences, about 25% of them singletons. Sequencing was performed on naive CD8+ T cells from blood, with Jurkat cell RNA spiked in. This sample's subset: FACS-sorted CD8+CD4-CCR7+CD45RA+ naive T cells. These receptors were obtained from a human donor in good health. Some libraries in this study had Jurkat cell RNA spiked in.

Note on this clonotype: The conserved final phenylalanine or tryptophan is absent from the CDR3, which likely points to a read error. The DNA is omitted, as the CDR3 cannot be located on it reliably, and the CDR3 follows TCRdb's listing. V gene TRBV14 combines with J gene TRBJ2-7; the D segment call TRBD1 is taken from the table without a DNA check. Germline values: CDR1 SGHDN, CDR2 FVKESK. The CDR3 has 12 amino acids, counting both end residues. CDR3 sequence reads: CASSYSTGDRDL.

Regarding this clonotype: The germline gene is not matched at one end of the junction; a read error may be the cause. The chain combines TRBV4-3 with TRBJ2-7, with D unresolved. The CDR3 runs to 16 residues. The germline CDR1 and CDR2 sequences are LGHNA and YSLEER. CDR3 sequence reads: CASSQDSGGSSFEQYF. The CDR3 DNA reads TGCGCCAGCAGCCAAGATTCCGGCGGTAGCTCCTTCGAGCAGTACTTC.

This clonotype has at least ten counts. This chain uses TRBV7-2 with TRBJ2-7; perhaps TRBD1 as D (7 bases). V lost 6 bases, J lost 5 bases, and 17 bases lay in between. Germline-derived CDR1 and CDR2 are SGHTA and FQGNSA. The CDR3 is 14 residues long. As DNA, the CDR3 is TGTGCCAGCAGTCCGCGGGACAGCAGCAACGAGCAGTACTTC. The encoded protein is CASSPRDSSNEQYF.

In its sample, this clonotype was seen a few times. The chain combines TRBV7-2 with TRBJ2-1; 7 bases align to TRBD1. V was pared by 5 bases and J by 6 bases, with 16 bases of the junction left unmatched. The CDR3 runs to 17 residues. Germline V gene lookup returns CDR1 SGHTA and CDR2 FQGNSA. CDR3 in amino acids: CASSPEAGTVIGNEQFF. The CDR3 DNA follows: TGTGCCAGCAGCCCCGAGGCCGGGACAGTTATTGGCAATGAGCAGTTCTTC.

This clonotype showed up just a few times. This chain uses TRBV5-4 with TRBJ2-2; D gene uncertain. CDR1 is SGHNT, CDR2 YYREEE, per germline (reference sequence). Trimming took 4 bases from V and 1 from J, leaving 8 bases between them. The CDR3 is made up of 14 amino acids. Written as DNA, the CDR3 is TGTGCCAGCAGCGCAGGACGGAACACCGGGGAGCTGTTTTTT. This encodes CASSAGRNTGELFF.

With regard to this clonotype: The germline gene is not matched at one end of the junction; a read error may be the cause. The J gene is TRBJ2-7, the V gene TRBV4-3; perhaps TRBD1 as D (5 bases). This CDR3 spans 15 amino acids. Germline assignment: CDR1 LGHNA and CDR2 YSLEER. The chain's CDR3 is CASSEEETEDYEQYF. The CDR3 coding sequence is TGCGCCAGCAGCGAAGAGGAGACAGAGGACTACGAGCAGTACTTC.

This clonotype was observed at least ten times. The chain recombines TRBV7-8 with TRBJ2-2, with 9 positions matching TRBD2. CDR1 is SGHVS and CDR2 is FQNEAQ in the germline V gene. V was clipped by 4 bases and J by 10 bases; unmatched bases: 13. CDR3 size: 16 residues. The DNA for the CDR3 is TGTGCCAGCAGCTCCACTCTGCGCGGGGGGGCCGAGGAGCTGTTTTTT. Amino acid sequence: CASSSTLRGGAEELFF.

About this clonotype itself: A much more abundant neighbour one base away suggests this may be a read error. The chain is built from TRBV5-1 and TRBJ2-7; TRBD1 matches at 7 bases. Germline CDR1 SGHRS, CDR2 YFSETQ. This CDR3 has 15 amino acids. CDR3 sequence: CAGSPSRATGDEQYF. For the CDR3, the DNA is TGCGCCGGCAGCCCGTCCAGGGCAACAGGGGACGAGCAGTACTTC. The variable domain in full, completed from reference TRBV5-1 and TRBJ2-7, reads KAGVTQTPRYLIKTRGQQVTLSCSPISGHRSVSWYQQTPGQGLQFLFEYFSETQRNKGNFPGRFSGRQFSNSRSEMNVSTLELGDSALYLCAGSPSRATGDEQYFGPGTRLTVT.

This clonotype has just a few counts. The rearrangement joins TRBV10-1 to TRBJ1-1, with D possibly TRBD1 on 5 matching bases. There are 15 residues in the CDR3. V was trimmed by 3 bases and J by 1 base, leaving 12 bases between them. Germline CDR1 reads WNHNN; CDR2 reads SYGVQD (reference sequence). The CDR3 here is CASSDDSTPNTEAFF. In DNA form, the CDR3 reads TGCGCCAGCAGTGACGACAGCACTCCGAACACTGAAGCTTTCTTT.

V is TRBV20-1 and J is TRBJ2-1; 11 nucleotides match TRBD2. Germline V gene lookup returns CDR1 DFQATT and CDR2 SNEGSKA (reference sequence). This CDR3 has 16 residues. V shed 0 bases, J shed 9 bases, and the junction held 10 bases outside the gene matches. CDR3 DNA sequence: TGCAGTGCTAGAGATCCGGGTAGCGGGGGGGCCGTTGAGCAGTTCTTC. This translates into CSARDPGSGGAVEQFF.

In its sample, this clonotype was seen many times. This chain uses TRBV7-9 with TRBJ2-7, with TRBD1 as a possible D gene (6 bases). The CDR3 has 13 residues. Germline CDR1 SEHNR, CDR2 FQNEAQ (reference sequence). Between the trimmed V and J ends, which lost 5 bases and 3 bases, there was a span of 11 bases. The CDR3, as DNA: TGTGCCAGCAGCACAGGGTCCGTCTACGAGCAGTACTTC. Its translation: CASSTGSVYEQYF.

This clonotype has at least ten counts. The chain employs TRBV30 and TRBJ1-1; no clear D. Germline V gene data show CDR1 as GTSNPN and CDR2 as SVGIG (reference sequence). This CDR3 is built from 13 residues. With 0 bases removed from V and 1 base from J, the gap between germline ends came to 6 bases. The CDR3 DNA reads as TGTGCCTGGAGTGTACTTGGGAACACTGAAGCTTTCTTT. Translation gives CAWSVLGNTEAFF.

This clonotype was observed a handful of times. The chain combines TRBV13 with TRBJ2-5, with 8 bases fitting TRBD2. Trimming took 5 bases from V and 3 from J; bases not matched to a gene: 5. The CDR3 has 14 amino acids. Germline lookup yields CDR1 PRHDT and CDR2 FYEKMQ (reference sequence). The CDR3 is CASSLPGGEETQYF. In DNA, the CDR3 is TGTGCCAGCAGCCTTCCGGGGGGGGAAGAGACCCAGTACTTC.

This clonotype has a count of ten or more. The genes are TRBV30 and TRBJ2-3, with 11 bases identical to TRBD2. The CDR3 is 15 amino acids. Germline V gene lookup returns CDR1 GTSNPN and CDR2 SVGIG (reference sequence). V dropped 3 bases and J dropped 6; count of bases not matched to a gene: 8. The CDR3 nucleotides are TGTGCCTGGAGCCAGGGACTAGCGGTCGACGATACGCAGTATTTT. It is translated as CAWSQGLAVDDTQYF. Together with reference TRBV30 and TRBJ2-3, the CDR3 gives the full variable domain: SQTIHQWPATLVQPVGSPLSLECTVEGTSNPNLYWYRQAAGRGLQLLFYSVGIGQISSEVPQNLSASRPQDRQFILSSKKLLLSDSGFYLCAWSQGLAVDDTQYFGPGTRLTVL.

This rearrangement joins TRBV20-1 to TRBJ2-2; maybe TRBD1 (5 bases). Trimming shortened V by 0 bases and J by 5 bases, and 16 bases separated the two germline ends. The CDR3 runs 16 residues. Germline V lookup: CDR1 DFQATT, CDR2 SNEGSKA (reference sequence). CDR3 nucleotides: TGCAGTGCTAGAGAGAAGGGGCAAGTATGGACCGGGGAGCTGTTTTTT. Protein: CSAREKGQVWTGELFF.

This clonotype was observed many times. The rearrangement uses TRBV28 and TRBJ2-6; the D is unclear. The CDR3 has 16 amino acids. Germline loops: CDR1 MDHEN, CDR2 SYDVKM. Trimming took off 5 bases at V and 1 base at J, with 12 bases between the two ends. The CDR3 DNA reads TGTGCCAGCAGTCCTACGCTACTTTCTGGGGCCAACGTCCTGACTTTC. It codes for CASSPTLLSGANVLTF.

This clonotype was observed a handful of times. The V and J genes are TRBV12-3 or TRBV12-4 and TRBJ1-4; D is possibly TRBD1 (5 bases). The V end was cut by 5 bases, the J end by 6 bases, with 19 bases between. CDR3 length: 16 amino acids. In nucleotides, the CDR3 is TGTGCCAGCAGTACCACAGCAGGGCCAGAGGATGAAAAACTGTTTTTT. It codes for CASSTTAGPEDEKLFF.